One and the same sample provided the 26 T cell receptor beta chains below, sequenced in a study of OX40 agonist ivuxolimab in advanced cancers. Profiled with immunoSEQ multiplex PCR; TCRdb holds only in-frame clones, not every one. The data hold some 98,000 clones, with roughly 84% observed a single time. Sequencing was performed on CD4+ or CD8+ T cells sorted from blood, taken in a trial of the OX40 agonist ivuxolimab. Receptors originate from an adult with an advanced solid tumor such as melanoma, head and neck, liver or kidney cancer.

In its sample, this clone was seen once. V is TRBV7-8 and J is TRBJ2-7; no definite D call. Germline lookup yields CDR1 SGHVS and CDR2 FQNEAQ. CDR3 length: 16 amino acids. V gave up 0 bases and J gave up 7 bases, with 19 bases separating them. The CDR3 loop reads CASSLARRTPPEEQYF. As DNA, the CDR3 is TGTGCCAGCAGCTTAGCGCGGCGGACCCCCCCTGAGGAGCAGTACTTC.

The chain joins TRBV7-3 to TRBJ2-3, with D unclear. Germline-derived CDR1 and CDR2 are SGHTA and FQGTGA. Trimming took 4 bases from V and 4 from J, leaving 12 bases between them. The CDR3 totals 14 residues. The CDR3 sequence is CASSSFGGADTQYF. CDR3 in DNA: TGTGCCAGCAGCTCATTTGGTGGGGCAGATACGCAGTATTTT.

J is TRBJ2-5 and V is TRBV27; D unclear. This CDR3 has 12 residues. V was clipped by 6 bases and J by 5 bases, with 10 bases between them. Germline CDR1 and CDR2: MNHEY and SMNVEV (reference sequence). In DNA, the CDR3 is TGTGCCAGCAGCTCGAGGCGGGAGACCCAGTACTTC. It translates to CASSSRRETQYF.

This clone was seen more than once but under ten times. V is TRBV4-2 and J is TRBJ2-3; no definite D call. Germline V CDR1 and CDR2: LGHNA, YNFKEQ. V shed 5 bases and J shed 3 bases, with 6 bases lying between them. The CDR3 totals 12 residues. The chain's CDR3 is CASSSLTDTQYF. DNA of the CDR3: TGTGCCAGCAGCTCCCTGACAGATACGCAGTATTTT.

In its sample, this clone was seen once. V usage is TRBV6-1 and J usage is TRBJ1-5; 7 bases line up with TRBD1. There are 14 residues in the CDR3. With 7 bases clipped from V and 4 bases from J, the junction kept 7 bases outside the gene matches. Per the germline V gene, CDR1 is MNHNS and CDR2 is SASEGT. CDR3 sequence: CASIPTGFNQPQHF. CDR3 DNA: TGTGCCAGCATCCCGACAGGGTTTAATCAGCCCCAGCATTTT.

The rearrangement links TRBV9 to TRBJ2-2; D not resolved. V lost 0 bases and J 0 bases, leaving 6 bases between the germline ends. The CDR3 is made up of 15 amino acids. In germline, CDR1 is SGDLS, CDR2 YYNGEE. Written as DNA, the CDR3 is TGTGCCAGCAGCGTAGTTGGAACGAACACCGGGGAGCTGTTTTTT. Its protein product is CASSVVGTNTGELFF.

This CDR3 is CASRQIADTQYF. The CDR3, as DNA: TGTGCCAGCAGGCAAATAGCGGATACGCAGTATTTT. The V gene is TRBV7-2, the J gene TRBJ2-3; D might be TRBD2 (5 bases). Germline-derived CDR1 and CDR2 are SGHTA and FQGNSA. This CDR3 has 12 residues. V was pared by 6 bases and J by 6 bases, with 10 bases between. The whole variable domain, remainder taken from reference TRBV7-2 and TRBJ2-3, is GAGVSQSPSNKVTEKGKDVELRCDPISGHTALYWYRQSLGQGLEFLIYFQGNSAPDKSGLPSDRFSAERTGGSVSTLTIQRTQQEDSAVYLCASRQIADTQYFGPGTRLTVL.

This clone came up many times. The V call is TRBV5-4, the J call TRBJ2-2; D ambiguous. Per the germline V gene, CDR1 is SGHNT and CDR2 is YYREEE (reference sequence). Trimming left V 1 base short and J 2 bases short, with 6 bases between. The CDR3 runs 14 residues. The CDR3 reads CASSLRLNTGELFF. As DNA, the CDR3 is TGTGCCAGCAGCTTGAGACTTAACACCGGGGAGCTGTTTTTT.

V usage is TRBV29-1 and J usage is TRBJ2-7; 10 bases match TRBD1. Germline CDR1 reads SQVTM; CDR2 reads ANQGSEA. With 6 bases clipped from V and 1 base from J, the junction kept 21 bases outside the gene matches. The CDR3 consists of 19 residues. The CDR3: CSVRHSKTGGLRVSYEQYF. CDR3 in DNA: TGCAGCGTCCGCCACTCAAAGACAGGGGGCTTAAGGGTTTCCTACGAGCAGTACTTC.

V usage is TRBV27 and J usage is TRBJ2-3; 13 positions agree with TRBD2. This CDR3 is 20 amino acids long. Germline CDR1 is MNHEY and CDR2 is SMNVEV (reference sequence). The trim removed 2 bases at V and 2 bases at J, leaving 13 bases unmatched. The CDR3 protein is CASSLKPRGLAGDYTDTQYF. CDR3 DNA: TGTGCCAGCAGTTTAAAACCCCGCGGACTAGCGGGGGACTACACAGATACGCAGTATTTT.

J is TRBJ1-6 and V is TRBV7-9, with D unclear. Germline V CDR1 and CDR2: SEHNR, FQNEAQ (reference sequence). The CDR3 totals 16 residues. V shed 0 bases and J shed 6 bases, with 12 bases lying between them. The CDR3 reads CASSLAHPLSNSPLHF. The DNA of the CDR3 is TGTGCCAGCAGCTTAGCGCATCCCCTAAGTAATTCACCCCTCCACTTT.

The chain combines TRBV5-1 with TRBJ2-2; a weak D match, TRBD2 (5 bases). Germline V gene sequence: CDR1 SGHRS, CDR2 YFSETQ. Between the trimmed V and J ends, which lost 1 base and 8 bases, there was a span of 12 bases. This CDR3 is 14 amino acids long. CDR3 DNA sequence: TGCGCCAGCAGCTTGCAAGGTCGGGGAGGGGAGCTGTTTTTT. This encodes CASSLQGRGGELFF.

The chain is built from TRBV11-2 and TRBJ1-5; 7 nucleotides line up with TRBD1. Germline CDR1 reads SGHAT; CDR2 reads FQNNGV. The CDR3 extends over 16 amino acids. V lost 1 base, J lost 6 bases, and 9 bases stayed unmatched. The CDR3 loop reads CASSLVGTVGGQPQHF. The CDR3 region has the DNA TGTGCCAGCAGCTTAGTTGGGACAGTAGGAGGTCAGCCCCAGCATTTT.

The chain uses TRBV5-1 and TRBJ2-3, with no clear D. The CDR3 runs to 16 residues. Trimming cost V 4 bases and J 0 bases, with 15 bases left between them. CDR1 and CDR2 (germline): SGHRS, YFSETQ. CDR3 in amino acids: CASSLGWATSTDTQYF. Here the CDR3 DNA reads TGCGCCAGCAGCCTTGGGTGGGCAACTAGCACAGATACGCAGTATTTT.

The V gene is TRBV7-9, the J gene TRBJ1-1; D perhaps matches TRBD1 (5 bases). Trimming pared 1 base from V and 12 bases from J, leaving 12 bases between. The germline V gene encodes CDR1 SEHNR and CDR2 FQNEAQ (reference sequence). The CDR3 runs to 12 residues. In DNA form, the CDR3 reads TGTGCCAGCAGCTTAGTGGGGCAATCCCCTTTCTTT. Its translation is CASSLVGQSPFF.

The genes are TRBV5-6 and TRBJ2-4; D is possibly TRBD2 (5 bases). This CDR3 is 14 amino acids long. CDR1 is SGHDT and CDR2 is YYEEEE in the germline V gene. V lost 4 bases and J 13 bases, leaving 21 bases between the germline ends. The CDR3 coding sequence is TGTGCCAGCAGCGTGCTCGGTCCGCGTGGACTGCAGTACTTC. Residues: CASSVLGPRGLQYF.

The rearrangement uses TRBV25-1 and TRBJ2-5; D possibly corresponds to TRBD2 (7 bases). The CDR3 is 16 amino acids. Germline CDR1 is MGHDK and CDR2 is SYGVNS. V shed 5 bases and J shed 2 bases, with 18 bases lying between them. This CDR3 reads CASSQALGGRQETQYF. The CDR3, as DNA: TGTGCCAGCAGTCAGGCGCTGGGGGGGCGGCAAGAGACCCAGTACTTC.

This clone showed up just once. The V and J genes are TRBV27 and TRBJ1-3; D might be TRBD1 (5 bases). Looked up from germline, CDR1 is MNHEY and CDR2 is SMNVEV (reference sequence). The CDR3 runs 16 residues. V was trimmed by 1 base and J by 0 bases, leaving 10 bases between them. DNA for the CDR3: TGTGCCAGCAGTTTATTCTCGGGGGGCTCTGGAAACACCATATATTTT. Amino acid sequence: CASSLFSGGSGNTIYF.

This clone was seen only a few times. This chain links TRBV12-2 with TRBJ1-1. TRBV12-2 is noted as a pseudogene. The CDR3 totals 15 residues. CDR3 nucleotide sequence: TGTGCAAGTCGCTTAGGGGACGGTATGAACACTGAAGCTTTCTTT. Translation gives CASRLGDGMNTEAFF.

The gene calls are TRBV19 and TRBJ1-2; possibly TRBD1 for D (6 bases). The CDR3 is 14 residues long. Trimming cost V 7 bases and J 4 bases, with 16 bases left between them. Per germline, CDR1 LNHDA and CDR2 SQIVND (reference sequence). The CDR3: CASTMDSSGYGYTF. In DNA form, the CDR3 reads TGTGCCAGTACAATGGACAGTTCTGGCTATGGCTACACCTTC.

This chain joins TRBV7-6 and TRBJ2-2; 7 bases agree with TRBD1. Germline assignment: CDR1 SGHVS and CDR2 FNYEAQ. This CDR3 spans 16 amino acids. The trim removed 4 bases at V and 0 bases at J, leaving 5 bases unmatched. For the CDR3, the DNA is TGTGCCAGCAGCTATTCCGGGACAGCGAACACCGGGGAGCTGTTTTTT. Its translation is CASSYSGTANTGELFF.

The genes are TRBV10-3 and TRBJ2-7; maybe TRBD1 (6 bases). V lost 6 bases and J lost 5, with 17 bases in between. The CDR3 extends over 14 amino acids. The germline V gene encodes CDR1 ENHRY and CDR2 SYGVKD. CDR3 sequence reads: CAIRPTGDSHEQYF. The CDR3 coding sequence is TGTGCCATCAGGCCGACAGGTGATTCCCACGAGCAGTACTTC.

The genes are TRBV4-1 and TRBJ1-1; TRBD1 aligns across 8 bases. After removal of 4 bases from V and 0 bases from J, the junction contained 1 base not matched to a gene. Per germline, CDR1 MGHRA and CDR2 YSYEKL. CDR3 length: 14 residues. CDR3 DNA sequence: TGCGCCAGCAGCCTGGACAGGGTGAACACTGAAGCTTTCTTT. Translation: CASSLDRVNTEAFF.

The CDR3 DNA reads TGTGCCAGTACTTATGCCCCGGCGACTAATGAAAAACTGTTTTTT. This encodes CASTYAPATNEKLFF. The genes are TRBV19 and TRBJ1-4; D is ambiguous. The CDR3 is 15 amino acids. CDR1 is LNHDA, CDR2 SQIVND, per germline (reference sequence). Trimming stripped 7 bases from V and 2 bases from J, with 14 bases between.

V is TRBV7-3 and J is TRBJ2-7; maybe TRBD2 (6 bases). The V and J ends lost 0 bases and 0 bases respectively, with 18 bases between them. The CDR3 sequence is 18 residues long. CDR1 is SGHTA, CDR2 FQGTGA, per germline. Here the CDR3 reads CASSLTGVRGGGSYEQYF. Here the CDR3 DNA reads TGTGCCAGCAGCTTAACGGGTGTCCGGGGAGGCGGCTCCTACGAGCAGTACTTC.

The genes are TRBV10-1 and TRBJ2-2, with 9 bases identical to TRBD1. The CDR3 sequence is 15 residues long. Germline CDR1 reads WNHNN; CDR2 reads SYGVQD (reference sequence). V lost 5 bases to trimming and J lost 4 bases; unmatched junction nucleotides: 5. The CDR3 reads CASSRDRVGTGELFF. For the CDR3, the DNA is TGCGCCAGCAGTCGGGACAGGGTGGGCACCGGGGAGCTGTTTTTT.